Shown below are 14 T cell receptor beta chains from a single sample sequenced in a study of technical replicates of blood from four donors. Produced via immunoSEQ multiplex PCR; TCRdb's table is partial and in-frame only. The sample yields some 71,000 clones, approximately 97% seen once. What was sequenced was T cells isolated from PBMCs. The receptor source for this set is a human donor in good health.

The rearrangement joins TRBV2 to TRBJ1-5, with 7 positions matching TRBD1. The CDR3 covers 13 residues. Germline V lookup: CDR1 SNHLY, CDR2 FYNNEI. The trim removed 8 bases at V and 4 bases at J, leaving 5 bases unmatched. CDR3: CASSDRSNQPQHF. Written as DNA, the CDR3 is TGTGCCAGCTCGGACAGGTCAAATCAGCCCCAGCATTTT.

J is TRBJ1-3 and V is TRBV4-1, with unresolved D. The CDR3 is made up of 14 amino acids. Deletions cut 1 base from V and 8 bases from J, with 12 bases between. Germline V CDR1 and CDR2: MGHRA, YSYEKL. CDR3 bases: TGCGCCAGCAGCCAAGGGCCAGGTTTGGACACCATATATTTT. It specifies CASSQGPGLDTIYF.

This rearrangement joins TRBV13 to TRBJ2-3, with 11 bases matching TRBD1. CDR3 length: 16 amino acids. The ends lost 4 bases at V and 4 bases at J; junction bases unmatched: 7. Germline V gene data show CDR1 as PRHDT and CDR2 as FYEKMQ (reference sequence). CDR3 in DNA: TGTGCCAGCAGCTCTGGGACAGGGGGATTATCAGATACGCAGTATTTT. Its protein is CASSSGTGGLSDTQYF.

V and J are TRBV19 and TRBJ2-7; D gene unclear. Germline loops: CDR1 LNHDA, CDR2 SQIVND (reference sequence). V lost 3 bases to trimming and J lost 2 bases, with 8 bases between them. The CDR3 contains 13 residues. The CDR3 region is CASSIVVTYEQYF. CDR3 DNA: TGTGCCAGTAGTATCGTAGTTACCTACGAGCAGTACTTC.

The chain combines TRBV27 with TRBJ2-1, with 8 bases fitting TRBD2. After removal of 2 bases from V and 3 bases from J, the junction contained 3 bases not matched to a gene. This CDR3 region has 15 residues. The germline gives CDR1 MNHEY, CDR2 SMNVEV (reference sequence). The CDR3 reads CASSLGSGDYNEQFF. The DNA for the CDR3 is TGTGCCAGCAGTTTAGGTAGCGGGGACTACAATGAGCAGTTCTTC.

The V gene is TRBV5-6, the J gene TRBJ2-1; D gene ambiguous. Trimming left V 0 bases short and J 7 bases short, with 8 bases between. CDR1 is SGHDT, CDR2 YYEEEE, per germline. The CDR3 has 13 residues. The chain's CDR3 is CASSLGSRNEQFF. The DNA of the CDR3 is TGTGCCAGCAGCTTGGGTTCGAGAAATGAGCAGTTCTTC.

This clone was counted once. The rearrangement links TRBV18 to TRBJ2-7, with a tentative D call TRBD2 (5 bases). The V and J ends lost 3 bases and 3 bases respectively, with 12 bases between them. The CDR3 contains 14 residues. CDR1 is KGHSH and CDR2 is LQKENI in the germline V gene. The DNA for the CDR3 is TGTGCCAGCTCACCTGATGCGGGTGGCTACGAGCAGTACTTC. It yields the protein CASSPDAGGYEQYF.

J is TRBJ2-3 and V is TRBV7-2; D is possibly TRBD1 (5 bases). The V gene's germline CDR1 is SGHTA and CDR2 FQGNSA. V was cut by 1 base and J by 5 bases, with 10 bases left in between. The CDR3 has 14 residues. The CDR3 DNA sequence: TGTGCCAGCAGCTTAGTGGGGCCGGGAGATACGCAGTATTTT. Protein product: CASSLVGPGDTQYF.

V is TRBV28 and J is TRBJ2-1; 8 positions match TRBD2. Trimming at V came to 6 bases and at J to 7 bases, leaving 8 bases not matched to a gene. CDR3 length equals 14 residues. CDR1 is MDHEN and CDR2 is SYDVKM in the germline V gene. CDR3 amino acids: CASRESGSGNEQFF. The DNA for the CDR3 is TGTGCCAGCAGAGAAAGCGGGAGCGGGAATGAGCAGTTCTTC.

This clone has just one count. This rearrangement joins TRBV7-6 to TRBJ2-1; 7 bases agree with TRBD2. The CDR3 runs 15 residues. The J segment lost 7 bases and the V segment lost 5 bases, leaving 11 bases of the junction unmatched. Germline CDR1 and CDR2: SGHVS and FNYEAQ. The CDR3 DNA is TGTGCCAGCAGCAAATTAGCGGGCCTGGGGAATGAGCAGTTCTTC. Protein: CASSKLAGLGNEQFF.

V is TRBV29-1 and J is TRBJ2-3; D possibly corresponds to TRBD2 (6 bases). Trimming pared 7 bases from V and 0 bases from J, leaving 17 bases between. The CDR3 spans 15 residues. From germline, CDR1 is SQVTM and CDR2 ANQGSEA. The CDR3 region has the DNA TGCAGCGCAGCGCTAGCGCACGTTAGCACAGATACGCAGTATTTT. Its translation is CSAALAHVSTDTQYF.

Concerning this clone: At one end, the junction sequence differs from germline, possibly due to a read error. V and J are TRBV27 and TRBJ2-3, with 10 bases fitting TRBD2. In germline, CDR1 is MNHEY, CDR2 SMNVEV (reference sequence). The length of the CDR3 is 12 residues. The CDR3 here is CASSPLAGVVSF. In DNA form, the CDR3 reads TGTGCCAGCAGTCCGCTAGCGGGAGTAGTATCTTTT.

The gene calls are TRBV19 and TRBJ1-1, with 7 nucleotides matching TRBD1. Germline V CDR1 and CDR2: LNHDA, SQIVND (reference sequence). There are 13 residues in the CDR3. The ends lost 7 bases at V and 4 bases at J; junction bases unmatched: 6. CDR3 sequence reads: CASNDRDGTEAFF. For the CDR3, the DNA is TGTGCCAGTAATGACAGGGACGGCACTGAAGCTTTCTTT.

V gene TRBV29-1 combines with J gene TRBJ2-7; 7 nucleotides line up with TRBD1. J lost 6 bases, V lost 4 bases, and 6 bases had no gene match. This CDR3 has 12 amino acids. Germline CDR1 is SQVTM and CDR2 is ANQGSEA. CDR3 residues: CSVARGQAEQYF. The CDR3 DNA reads TGCAGCGTTGCGAGGGGGCAGGCCGAGCAGTACTTC.